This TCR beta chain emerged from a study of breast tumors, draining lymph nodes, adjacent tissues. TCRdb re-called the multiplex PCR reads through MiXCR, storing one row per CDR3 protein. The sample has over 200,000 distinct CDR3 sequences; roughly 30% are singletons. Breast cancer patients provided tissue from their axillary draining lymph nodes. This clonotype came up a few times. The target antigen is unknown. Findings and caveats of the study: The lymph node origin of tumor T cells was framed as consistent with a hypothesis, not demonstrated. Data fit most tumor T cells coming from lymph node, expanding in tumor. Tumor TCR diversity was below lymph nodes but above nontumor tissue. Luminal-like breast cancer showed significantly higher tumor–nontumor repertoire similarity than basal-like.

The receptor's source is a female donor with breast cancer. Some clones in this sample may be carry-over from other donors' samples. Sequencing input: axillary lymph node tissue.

The CDR3 loop reads CASSAREWGNEQFF. For the CDR3, the DNA is TGCGCCAGCAGTGCGCGGGAGTGGGGCAATGAGCAGTTCTTC. The V gene is TRBV10-1, the J gene TRBJ2-1, with TRBD2 identical over 7 bases. Germline V CDR1 and CDR2: WNHNN, SYGVQD (reference sequence). V was pared by 4 bases and J by 6 bases, with 6 bases of the junction left unmatched. There are 14 residues in the CDR3.